The TCR beta chain under discussion was sequenced for a study of cytomegalovirus exposure and HLA in healthy donors. In regard to this clone: Antigen specificity is unknown.

PCR amplification relied on 60 Vbeta primers (plus 13 Jbeta primers). The table came from immunoSEQ multiplex PCR; TCRdb's copy has only in-frame clones and leaves some out. The sample totals about 48,000 clones. Germline V gives CDR1 SGHDT, CDR2 YYEEEE. V dropped 0 bases and J dropped 4 bases, with 4 bases sitting between them. CDR3 length: 12 amino acids. Study outcomes and limitations: Prior analysis indicated that the majority of TCR beta V segments exhibited productivity approximately 87% or approximately 30% of the time.

The source of this sequence is a male donor in good health and CMV-seropositive. The sample consisted of PBMCs. This sequence joins TRBV5-6 and TRBJ1-2; no clear D gene. The CDR3 nucleotides are TGTGCCAGCAGCTTGGACAGCTATGGCTACACCTTC. The encoded protein is CASSLDSYGYTF.